This is a list of T cell receptor beta chains from one sample in a study of regulatory T cells in long-lasting Graves disease. MiXCR was run by TCRdb on the multiplex PCR reads, yielding one entry per CDR3 protein. The data show approximately 210,000 distinct CDR3 sequences, around 16% seen once. The source material was peripheral blood mononuclear cells (PBMCs), sampled at new diagnosis, from a patient treated with antithyroid drugs. Receptors were obtained from a female donor with Graves disease. CDR3s include the opening cysteine and the closing phenylalanine or tryptophan. Fields, in order: D gene, V gene, clone size, CDR3 length, J gene, CDR3 protein, CDR3 DNA. D genes are given only for firm matches. A clone size is listed for some rows: how often the clone was seen (once, few, many), or a class if it is expanded.

TRBD2	TRBV3-1	many	19	TRBJ2-3	CASSPLSPTSDSSTDTQYF	TGTGCCAGCAGCCCCCTGTCCCCGACTAGCGATTCTAGCACAGATACGCAGTATTTT
TRBD2	TRBV4-1	few	15	TRBJ2-1	CASSQGRGGAETQFF	TGCGCCAGCAGCCAAGGCCGGGGGGGTGCAGAGACCCAGTTCTTC
-	TRBV12-3/TRBV12-4	many	13	TRBJ2-7	CASRLGDLYEQYF	TGTGCCAGCAGACTCGGGGACCTCTACGAGCAGTACTTC
-	TRBV20-1	many	17	TRBJ1-5	CSATPGHVIYSNQPQHF	TGCAGTGCCACGCCGGGACACGTGATATATAGCAATCAGCCCCAGCATTTT
-	TRBV5-5	-	14	TRBJ2-7	CVSTPPGRAYEQYF	TGTGTCAGCACTCCTCCGGGCAGGGCATACGAGCAGTACTTC
TRBD2	TRBV7-9	-	16	TRBJ2-5	CASSLGTSGDQETQYF	TGTGCCAGCAGCTTAGGGACTAGCGGGGACCAAGAGACCCAGTACTTC
TRBD2	TRBV2	-	15	TRBJ2-7	CASRGEVAGGLEQYF	TGTGCCAGCAGGGGAGAGGTAGCGGGAGGGCTGGAGCAGTACTTC
-	TRBV5-8	many	13	TRBJ2-5	CASSLPPGGTQYF	TGTGCCAGCAGCTTGCCGCCGGGTGGGACCCAGTACTTC
-	TRBV5-4	many	15	TRBJ1-2	CASSDEQGISYGYTF	TGTGCCAGCAGCGATGAACAGGGAATTTCCTATGGCTACACCTTC
TRBD2	TRBV20-1	many	18	TRBJ2-3	CSVTGQATGLAGADTQYF	TGCAGTGTTACGGGACAGGCGACGGGACTAGCGGGAGCAGATACGCAGTATTTT
TRBD1	TRBV10-1	-	17	TRBJ1-1	CASSWLGQGVVGTEAFF	TGCGCCAGCAGTTGGTTGGGACAGGGAGTGGTCGGCACTGAAGCTTTCTTT
-	TRBV3-1	-	15	TRBJ1-1	CASSQEGWAGEGAFF	TGTGCCAGCAGCCAAGAAGGATGGGCAGGGGAGGGAGCTTTCTTT
-	TRBV5-1	many	16	TRBJ2-1	CASSLASESTYNEQFF	TGCGCCAGCAGCTTGGCCTCGGAGAGCACCTACAATGAGCAGTTCTTC
-	TRBV20-1	few	17	TRBJ1-4	CSAPSRGVGATNEKLFF	TGCAGTGCCCCTTCACGGGGGGTAGGAGCAACTAATGAAAAACTGTTTTTT
TRBD2	TRBV2	many	14	TRBJ2-5	CASKGGRLQETQYF	TGTGCCAGCAAGGGCGGGAGACTCCAAGAGACCCAGTACTTC
-	TRBV20-1	many	14	TRBJ2-3	CSAPEWGSGDTQYF	TGCAGTGCCCCTGAATGGGGGAGCGGCGATACGCAGTATTTT
-	TRBV11-2	many	19	TRBJ2-7	CASSLEEVPLRIRSYEQYF	TGTGCCAGCAGCTTAGAGGAGGTGCCACTTCGAATTCGCTCCTACGAGCAGTACTTC
TRBD2	TRBV19	-	13	TRBJ2-3	CATGGVPTDTQYF	TGTGCCACTGGGGGGGTCCCCACAGATACGCAGTATTTT
TRBD2	TRBV15	few	14	TRBJ2-3	CATRGGGRTDTQYF	TGTGCCACCCGCGGCGGGGGGCGCACAGATACGCAGTATTTT
TRBD2	TRBV2	-	15	TRBJ2-1	CACTPGTSSYNEQFF	TGTGCCTGCACCCCCGGGACTAGCTCCTACAATGAGCAGTTCTTC
-	TRBV4-3	many	13	TRBJ2-1	CASSQVTYNEQFF	TGCGCCAGCAGCCAAGTTACGTACAATGAGCAGTTCTTC
TRBD1	TRBV7-8	many	17	TRBJ2-3	CASSLGAGTALTDTQYF	TGTGCCAGCAGCTTAGGCGCCGGGACAGCACTCACAGATACGCAGTATTTT
-	TRBV19	many	15	TRBJ2-3	CASKRQSPHGDTQYF	TGTGCCAGTAAACGACAGTCCCCTCATGGAGATACGCAGTATTTT
-	TRBV2	many	15	TRBJ2-1	CASSELGQRRDEQFF	TGTGCCAGCTCCGAATTAGGGCAGAGGCGCGATGAGCAGTTCTTC
TRBD2	TRBV11-1	once	18	TRBJ2-7	CASSLDVTSGRAGYEQYF	TGTGCCAGCAGCTTAGATGTCACTAGCGGGAGGGCCGGGTACGAGCAGTACTTC
-	TRBV11-2	many	14	TRBJ2-7	CASSRARGTYEQYF	TGTGCCAGCAGCAGAGCGAGAGGAACCTACGAGCAGTACTTC
TRBD1	TRBV28	many	17	TRBJ1-2	CASSRLDRFPTNYGYTF	TGTGCCAGCAGTCGATTGGACAGGTTCCCTACTAACTATGGCTACACCTTC
TRBD2	TRBV7-9	few	17	TRBJ2-1	CASSSRGGTSEHNEQFF	TGTGCCAGCAGCTCCCGGGGGGGGACTAGCGAACACAATGAGCAGTTCTTC
TRBD1	TRBV30	-	16	TRBJ2-2	CALDRGVVTNTGELFF	TGTGCCTTAGACAGGGGAGTAGTTACGAACACCGGGGAGCTGTTTTTT